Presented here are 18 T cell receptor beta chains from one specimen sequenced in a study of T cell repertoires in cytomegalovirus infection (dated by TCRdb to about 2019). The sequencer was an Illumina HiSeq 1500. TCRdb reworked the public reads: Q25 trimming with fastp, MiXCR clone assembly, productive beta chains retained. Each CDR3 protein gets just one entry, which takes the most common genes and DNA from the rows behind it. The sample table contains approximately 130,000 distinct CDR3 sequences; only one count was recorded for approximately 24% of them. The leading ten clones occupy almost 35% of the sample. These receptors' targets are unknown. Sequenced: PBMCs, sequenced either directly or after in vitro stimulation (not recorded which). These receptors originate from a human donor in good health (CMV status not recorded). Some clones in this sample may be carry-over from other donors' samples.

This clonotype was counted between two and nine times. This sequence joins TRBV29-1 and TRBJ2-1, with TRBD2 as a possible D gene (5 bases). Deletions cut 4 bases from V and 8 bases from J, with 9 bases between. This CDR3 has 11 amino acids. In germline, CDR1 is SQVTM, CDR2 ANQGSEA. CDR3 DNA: TGCAGCGTTGCAGAGGGAGATGAGCAGTTCTTC. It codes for CSVAEGDEQFF.

CDR3 protein: CSASAEYTEAFF. The CDR3 bases are TGCAGTGCTAGTGCCGAGTACACTGAAGCTTTCTTT. The gene calls are TRBV20-1 and TRBJ1-1; unclear D gene. The CDR3 is made up of 12 amino acids. Trimming removed 3 bases from V and 3 bases from J, with 8 bases in between. Germline-derived CDR1 and CDR2 are DFQATT and SNEGSKA (reference sequence).

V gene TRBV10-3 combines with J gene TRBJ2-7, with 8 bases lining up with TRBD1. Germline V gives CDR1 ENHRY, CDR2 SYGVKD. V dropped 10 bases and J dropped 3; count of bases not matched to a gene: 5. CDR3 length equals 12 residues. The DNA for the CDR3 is TGTGCCACTGGACAGGGCCTCTACGAGCAGTACTTC. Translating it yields CATGQGLYEQYF.

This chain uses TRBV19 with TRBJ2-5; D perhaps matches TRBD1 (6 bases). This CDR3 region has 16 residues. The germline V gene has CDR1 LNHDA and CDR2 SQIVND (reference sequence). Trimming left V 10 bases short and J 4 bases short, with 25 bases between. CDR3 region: CATLWVEGVVPETQYF. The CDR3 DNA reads TGTGCCACGTTGTGGGTAGAGGGGGTAGTCCCAGAGACCCAGTACTTC.

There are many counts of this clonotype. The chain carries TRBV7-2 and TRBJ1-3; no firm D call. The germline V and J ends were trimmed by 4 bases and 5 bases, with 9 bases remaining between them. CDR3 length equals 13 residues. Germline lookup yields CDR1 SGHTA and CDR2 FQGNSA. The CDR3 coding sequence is TGTGCCAGCAGCTCCTGGGAACGAAACACCATATATTTT. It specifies CASSSWERNTIYF. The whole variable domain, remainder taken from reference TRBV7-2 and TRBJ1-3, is GAGVSQSPSNKVTEKGKDVELRCDPISGHTALYWYRQSLGQGLEFLIYFQGNSAPDKSGLPSDRFSAERTGGSVSTLTIQRTQQEDSAVYLCASSSWERNTIYFGEGSWLTVV.

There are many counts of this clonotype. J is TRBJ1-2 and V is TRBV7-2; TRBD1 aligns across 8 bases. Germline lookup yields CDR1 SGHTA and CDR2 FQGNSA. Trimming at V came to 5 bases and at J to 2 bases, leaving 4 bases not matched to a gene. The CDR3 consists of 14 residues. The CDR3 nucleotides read TGTGCCAGCAGCGGACAGGGCCCAAACTATGGCTACACCTTC. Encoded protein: CASSGQGPNYGYTF.

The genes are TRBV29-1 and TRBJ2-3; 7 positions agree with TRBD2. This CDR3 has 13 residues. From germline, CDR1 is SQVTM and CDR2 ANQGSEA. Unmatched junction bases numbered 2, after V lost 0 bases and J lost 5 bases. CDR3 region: CSVEEGGGDTQYF. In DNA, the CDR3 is TGCAGCGTTGAAGAGGGGGGGGGAGATACGCAGTATTTT.

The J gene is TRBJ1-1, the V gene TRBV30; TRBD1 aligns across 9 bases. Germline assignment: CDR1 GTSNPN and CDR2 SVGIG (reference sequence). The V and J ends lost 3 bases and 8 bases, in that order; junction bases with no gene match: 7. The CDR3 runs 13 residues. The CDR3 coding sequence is TGTGCCTGGAGGGGACAGGGTGGCCCCGAAGCTTTCTTT. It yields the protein CAWRGQGGPEAFF.

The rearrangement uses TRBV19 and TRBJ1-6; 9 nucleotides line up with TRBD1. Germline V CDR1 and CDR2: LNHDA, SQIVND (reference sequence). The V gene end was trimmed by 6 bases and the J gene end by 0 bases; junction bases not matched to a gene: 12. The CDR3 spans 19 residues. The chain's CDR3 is CASRITSGTGSSYNSPLHF. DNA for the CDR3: TGTGCCAGTAGAATAACCTCCGGGACAGGGTCCTCCTATAATTCACCCCTCCACTTT.

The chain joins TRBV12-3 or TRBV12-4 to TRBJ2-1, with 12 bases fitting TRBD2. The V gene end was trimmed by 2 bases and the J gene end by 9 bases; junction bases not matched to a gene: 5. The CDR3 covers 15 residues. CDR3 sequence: CASSLMTSGSGEQFF. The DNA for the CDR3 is TGTGCCAGCAGTTTAATGACTAGCGGGAGTGGTGAGCAGTTCTTC.

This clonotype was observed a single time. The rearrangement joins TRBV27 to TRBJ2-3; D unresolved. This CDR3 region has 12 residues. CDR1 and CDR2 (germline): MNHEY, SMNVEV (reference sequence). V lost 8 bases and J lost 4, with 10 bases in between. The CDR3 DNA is TGTGCCAGCTATGGGTATTCAGATACGCAGTATTTT. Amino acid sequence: CASYGYSDTQYF.

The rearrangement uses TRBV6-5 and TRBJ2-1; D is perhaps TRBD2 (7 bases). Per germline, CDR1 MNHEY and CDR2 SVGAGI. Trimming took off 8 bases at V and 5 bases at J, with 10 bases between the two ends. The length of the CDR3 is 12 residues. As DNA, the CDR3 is TGTGCCAGCGCGGGGGCAGACAATGAGCAGTTCTTC. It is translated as CASAGADNEQFF.

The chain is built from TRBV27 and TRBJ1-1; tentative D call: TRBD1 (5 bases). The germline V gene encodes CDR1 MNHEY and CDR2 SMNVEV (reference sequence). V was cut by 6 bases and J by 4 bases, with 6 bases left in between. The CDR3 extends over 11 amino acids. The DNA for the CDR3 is TGTGCCAGCAGGAGGGGCACTGAAGCTTTCTTT. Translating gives CASRRGTEAFF.

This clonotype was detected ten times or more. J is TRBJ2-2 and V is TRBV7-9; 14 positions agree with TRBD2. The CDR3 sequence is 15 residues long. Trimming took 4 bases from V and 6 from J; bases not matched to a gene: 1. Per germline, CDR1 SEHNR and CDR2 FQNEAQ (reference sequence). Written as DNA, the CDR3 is TGTGCCAGCAGCTCGGGACTAGCGGGAGCCGGGGAGCTGTTTTTT. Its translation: CASSSGLAGAGELFF.

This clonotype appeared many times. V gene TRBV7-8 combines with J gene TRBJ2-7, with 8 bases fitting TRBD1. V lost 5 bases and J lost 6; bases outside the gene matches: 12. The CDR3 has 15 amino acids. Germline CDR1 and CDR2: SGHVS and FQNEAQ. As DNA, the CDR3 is TGTGCCAGCAGCGCATGGAGGCAGGGGGCGAGCGAGCAGTACGTC. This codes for CASSAWRQGASEQYV.

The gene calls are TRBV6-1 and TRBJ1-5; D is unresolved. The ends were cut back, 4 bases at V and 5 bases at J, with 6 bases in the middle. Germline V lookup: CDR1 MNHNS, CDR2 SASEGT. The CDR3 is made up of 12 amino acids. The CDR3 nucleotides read TGTGCCAGCAGTGTTCGGGATCAGCCCCAGCATTTT. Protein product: CASSVRDQPQHF.

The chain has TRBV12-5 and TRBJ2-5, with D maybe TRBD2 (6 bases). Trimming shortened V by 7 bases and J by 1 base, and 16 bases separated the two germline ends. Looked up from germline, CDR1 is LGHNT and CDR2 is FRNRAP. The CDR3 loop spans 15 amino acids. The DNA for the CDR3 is TGTGCTAGTGACGTGTTAGCGGCCTTCCAAGAGACCCAGTACTTC. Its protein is CASDVLAAFQETQYF. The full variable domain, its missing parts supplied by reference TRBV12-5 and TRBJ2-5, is DARVTQTPRHKVTEMGQEVTMRCQPILGHNTVFWYRQTMMQGLELLAYFRNRAPLDDSGMPKDRFSAEMPDATLATLKIQPSEPRDSAVYFCASDVLAAFQETQYFGPGTRLLVL.

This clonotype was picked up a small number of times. CDR3 in DNA: TGTGCCAGCAGTGCAGGACGGGTAGCAACTAATGAAAAACTGTTTTTT. Protein: CASSAGRVATNEKLFF. The J gene is TRBJ1-4, the V gene TRBV5-4; no reliable D call. CDR3 size: 16 residues. The V and J ends lost 5 bases and 0 bases respectively, with 14 bases between them. Per germline, CDR1 SGHNT and CDR2 YYREEE (reference sequence).